What follows are 10 T cell receptor beta chains derived from one specimen sequenced in a study of vaccination effects on CD4 cells after COVID-19. Their antigen targets remain unknown. Peptide-pool stimulation followed by sequencing identified expanded antigen-specific CD4+ clonotypes in the ViraFEST assay. Upon completion of 10 to 11 days in culture, CD4+ T cells were isolated. Measured with immunoSEQ multiplex PCR; TCRdb has only the in-frame clones, and not every one. This sample has about 79,000 clones, with around 74% found just once. This specimen was CD4+ T cells from PBMCs cultured with HCoV-229E spike peptides, taken before COVID-19 vaccination. These receptors all come from a human donor who received a COVID-19 vaccine.

The rearrangement uses TRBV4-1 and TRBJ2-3; 8 nucleotides line up with TRBD2. Per germline, CDR1 MGHRA and CDR2 YSYEKL. V trimming: 1 base; J trimming: 1 base; junction bases outside the gene matches: 7. CDR3 size: 17 residues. Here the CDR3 DNA reads TGCGCCAGCAGCCAAGGGGGACTAGATGGGGGCACAGATACGCAGTATTTT. Translating it yields CASSQGGLDGGTDTQYF.

V is TRBV15 and J is TRBJ2-7; D is unresolved. Germline V gene sequence: CDR1 LNHNV, CDR2 YYDKDF (reference sequence). The CDR3 is made up of 14 amino acids. V lost 3 bases and J lost 3, with 12 bases in between. The CDR3 sequence is CATSRAAPFYEQYV. CDR3 DNA: TGTGCCACCAGCAGGGCCGCACCTTTCTACGAGCAGTACGTC.

Here the CDR3 reads CASSPRWQGGTGELFF. The CDR3 DNA is TGTGCCAGCAGCCCCCGGTGGCAGGGAGGGACCGGGGAGCTGTTTTTT. The chain has TRBV9 and TRBJ2-2; 7 bases match TRBD2. Losses at the gene ends were 4 bases for V and 5 bases for J; bases not matched to a gene: 11. This CDR3 region has 16 residues. Germline V CDR1 and CDR2: SGDLS, YYNGEE.

The CDR3 reads CASSDRAGGWTDTQYF. CDR3 bases: TGCGCCAGCTCCGACCGAGCGGGGGGTTGGACAGATACGCAGTATTTT. The rearrangement uses TRBV5-1 and TRBJ2-3; 9 positions match TRBD2. CDR1 is SGHRS and CDR2 is YFSETQ in the germline V gene. The CDR3 is made up of 16 amino acids. J gave up 3 bases and V 7 bases, and 12 bases lay outside the gene matches.

The chain employs TRBV5-6 and TRBJ2-5; the match to TRBD1 covers 12 bases. This CDR3 comprises 15 residues. Trimming at V came to 3 bases and at J to 7 bases, leaving 7 bases not matched to a gene. Germline CDR1 reads SGHDT; CDR2 reads YYEEEE. CDR3 loop: CASSWGTGGRGTQYF. DNA for the CDR3: TGTGCCAGCAGCTGGGGGACAGGGGGCCGAGGGACCCAGTACTTC.

The chain has TRBV7-8 and TRBJ1-2; the D is unclear. CDR1 SGHVS and CDR2 FQNEAQ come from the germline V gene. Trimming stripped 1 base from V and 3 bases from J, with 9 bases between. The length of the CDR3 is 14 residues. The CDR3 protein is CASSLDSPDYGYTF. In DNA form, the CDR3 reads TGTGCCAGCAGCTTAGATTCCCCGGACTATGGCTACACCTTC.

This chain joins TRBV5-1 and TRBJ2-3, with a possible D match to TRBD2 (5 bases). The CDR3 extends over 15 amino acids. The V end lost 0 bases, the J end lost 1 base, and 9 bases lay between the germline ends. The V gene's germline CDR1 is SGHRS and CDR2 YFSETQ. CDR3 residues: CASSLDPGGTDTQYF. In nucleotides, the CDR3 is TGCGCCAGCAGCTTGGATCCCGGGGGCACAGATACGCAGTATTTT.

CDR3 loop: CASSKLVSLNYGYTF. The CDR3 DNA is TGTGCCAGCAGCAAATTAGTCAGTCTTAACTATGGCTACACCTTC. The chain uses TRBV21-1 and TRBJ1-2. TRBV21-1 is described as a pseudogene. This CDR3 comprises 15 residues.

The chain has TRBV4-1 and TRBJ2-2; 8 bases agree with TRBD1. This CDR3 is 18 amino acids long. Losses at the gene ends were 7 bases for V and 5 bases for J; bases not matched to a gene: 18. Germline-derived CDR1 and CDR2 are MGHRA and YSYEKL. CDR3 in amino acids: CASTPSGKQGVMTGELFF. The CDR3 DNA reads as TGCGCCAGCACCCCTTCTGGAAAACAGGGGGTGATGACCGGGGAGCTGTTTTTT.

The chain joins TRBV18 to TRBJ1-4; no clear D. V lost 6 bases and J 8 bases, leaving 19 bases between the germline ends. There are 15 residues in the CDR3. Germline V CDR1 and CDR2: KGHSH, LQKENI. The CDR3 coding sequence is TGTGCCAGCTCGCCATTTACAGTGAAGGACGAAAAACTGTTTTTT. This codes for CASSPFTVKDEKLFF.